One sample yielded the 8 T cell receptor beta chains listed below, sequenced in a study of spatial heterogeneity in lung cancer. Broader study findings: It was found that expanded intratumoral alpha and beta TCR counts tracked tumor mutation counts.

For these TCRs, the target antigens are not known. TCRdb reprocessed the 5' RACE reads with MiXCR, giving one entry per CDR3 protein. Of over 8,500 distinct CDR3 sequences in the sample, 4.5% to 6.5% were seen once. This sample's time point: sample taken at primary tumor resection. Material: lung tumor tissue, obtained at surgery. These receptors were obtained from a male donor with early-stage non-small cell lung cancer.

This clonotype was recorded at least ten times. This beta chain represents an off-target read in a library built for alpha chains; its size is of limited meaning. The chain uses TRBV29-1 and TRBJ2-3; D call uncertain. The CDR3 contains 12 residues. CDR1 SQVTM and CDR2 ANQGSEA come from the germline V gene. Trimming took 7 bases from V and 7 from J, leaving 15 bases between them. The CDR3 protein is CSARLLLNTQYF. In nucleotides, the CDR3 is TGCAGCGCCCGCCTTCTTCTGAATACGCAGTATTTT.

This clonotype showed up many times. With the library built for alpha chains, this beta chain is off target and its frequency is not meaningful. The chain has TRBV9 and TRBJ2-1; no definite D call. Between the trimmed V and J ends, which lost 6 bases and 0 bases, there was a span of 13 bases. CDR3 length: 15 amino acids. Per the germline V gene, CDR1 is SGDLS and CDR2 is YYNGEE. This CDR3 is CASTRYVISYNEQFF. CDR3 DNA sequence: TGTGCCAGCACCCGATACGTAATCTCCTACAATGAGCAGTTCTTC.

A few counts support this clonotype. A library made for alpha chains picked up this beta chain off target, so its size means little. The V gene is TRBV7-2, the J gene TRBJ2-3; 8 bases line up with TRBD2. Germline values: CDR1 SGHTA, CDR2 FQGNSA. Trimming removed 1 base from V and 4 bases from J; junction bases left unmatched: 7. The CDR3 length is 16 residues. This CDR3 reads CASSLVYGRAADTQYF. The CDR3 DNA reads TGTGCCAGCAGCTTAGTTTACGGGAGGGCGGCAGATACGCAGTATTTT. The whole variable domain, remainder taken from reference TRBV7-2 and TRBJ2-3, is GAGVSQSPSNKVTEKGKDVELRCDPISGHTALYWYRQSLGQGLEFLIYFQGNSAPDKSGLPSDRFSAERTGGSVSTLTIQRTQQEDSAVYLCASSLVYGRAADTQYFGPGTRLTVL.

This clonotype has a handful of counts. This beta chain represents an off-target read in a library built for alpha chains; its size is of limited meaning. The J gene is TRBJ2-3, the V gene TRBV27, with TRBD1 as a possible D gene (6 bases). This CDR3 has 14 residues. V lost 6 bases and J 6 bases, leaving 16 bases between the germline ends. The germline V gene has CDR1 MNHEY and CDR2 SMNVEV (reference sequence). As DNA, the CDR3 is TGTGCCAGCAGACAACAGGGAGAGGGTGATACGCAGTATTTT. This gives the protein CASRQQGEGDTQYF.

This clonotype was seen many times. This beta chain is a stray read from a library made for alpha chains; its abundance is not meaningful. The V and J genes are TRBV20-1 and TRBJ2-2; D is possibly TRBD1 (7 bases). Germline values: CDR1 DFQATT, CDR2 SNEGSKA (reference sequence). The CDR3 contains 14 residues. V lost 4 bases, J lost 1 base, and 10 bases lay in between. CDR3 sequence: CSAKQGGNTGELFF. The DNA for the CDR3 is TGCAGTGCTAAGCAGGGGGGGAACACCGGGGAGCTGTTTTTT.

Concerning this clonotype itself: This beta chain represents an off-target read in a library built for alpha chains; its size is of limited meaning. This chain connects TRBV28 to TRBJ2-2; no clear D gene. Germline CDR1 is MDHEN and CDR2 is SYDVKM. This CDR3 has 13 amino acids. V was trimmed by 8 bases and J by 7 bases, leaving 14 bases between them. CDR3 nucleotides: TGTGCCAGCGGGCTCCCAGTTGGCGGGGAGCTGTTTTTT. Protein: CASGLPVGGELFF.

Concerning this clonotype itself: Being off target in a library aimed at alpha chains, this beta chain has a size of little meaning. The chain has TRBV11-3 and TRBJ2-1; 8 bases align to TRBD2. CDR1 SGHNT and CDR2 YENEEA come from the germline V gene. The V segment lost 5 bases and the J segment 7 bases; nucleotides outside the gene matches: 10. CDR3 length: 15 residues. The CDR3 DNA is TGTGCCAGCAGCCTCCGCCGGACTAGCAGGAATGAGCAGTTCTTC. Translating it yields CASSLRRTSRNEQFF.

The sample holds many counts of this clonotype. This beta chain came through as a stray read in a library set up for alpha chains, and its size says little. The genes are TRBV6-5 and TRBJ1-6; D ambiguous. Germline loops: CDR1 MNHEY, CDR2 SVGAGI. The CDR3 length is 13 residues. Trimming left V 0 bases short and J 6 bases short, with 3 bases between. In DNA, the CDR3 is TGTGCCAGCAGTTACTCCCCTAATTCACCCCTCCACTTT. It specifies CASSYSPNSPLHF.